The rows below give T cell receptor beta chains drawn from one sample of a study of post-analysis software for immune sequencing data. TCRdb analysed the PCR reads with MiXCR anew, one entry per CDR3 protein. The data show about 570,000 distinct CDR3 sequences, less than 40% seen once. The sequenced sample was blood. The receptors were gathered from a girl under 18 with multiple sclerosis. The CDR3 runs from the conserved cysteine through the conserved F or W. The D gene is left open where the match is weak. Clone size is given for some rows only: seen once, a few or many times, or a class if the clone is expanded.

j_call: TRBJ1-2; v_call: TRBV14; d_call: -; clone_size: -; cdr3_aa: CASSPTGPSNYGYTF; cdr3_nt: TGTGCCAGCAGTCCGACAGGACCTTCGAACTATGGCTACACCTTC
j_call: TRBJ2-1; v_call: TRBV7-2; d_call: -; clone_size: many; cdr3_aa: CASSLGLAFYNEQFF; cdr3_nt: TGTGCCAGCAGCTTAGGTCTAGCGTTCTACAATGAGCAGTTCTTC
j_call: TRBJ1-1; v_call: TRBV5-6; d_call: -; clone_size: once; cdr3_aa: CASSSWANTEAFF; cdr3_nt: TGTGCCAGCAGCTCATGGGCGAACACTGAAGCTTTCTTT
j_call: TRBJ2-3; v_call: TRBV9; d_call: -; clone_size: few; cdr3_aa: CASSVDADGTQYF; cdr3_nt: TGTGCCAGCAGCGTAGACGCGGACGGTACGCAGTATTTT
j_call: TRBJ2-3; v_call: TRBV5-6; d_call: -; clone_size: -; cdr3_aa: CASSFSLSTDTQYF; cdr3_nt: TGTGCCAGCAGCTTCAGCCTTAGCACAGATACGCAGTATTTT
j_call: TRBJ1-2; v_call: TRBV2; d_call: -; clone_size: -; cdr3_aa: CASSEGALYGYTF; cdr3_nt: TGTGCCAGCAGTGAGGGGGCCCTCTATGGCTACACCTTC
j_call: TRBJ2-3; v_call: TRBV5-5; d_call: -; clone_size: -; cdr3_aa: CASSLEGGQADTQYF; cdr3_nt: TGTGCCAGCAGCTTGGAGGGGGGGCAGGCAGATACGCAGTATTTT
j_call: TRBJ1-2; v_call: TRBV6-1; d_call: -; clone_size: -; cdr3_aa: CASSESSVFYGYTF; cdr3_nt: TGTGCCAGCAGTGAATCTTCGGTTTTCTATGGCTACACCTTC
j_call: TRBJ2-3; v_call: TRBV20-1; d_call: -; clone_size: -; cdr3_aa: CSAIREPVKGTDTQYF; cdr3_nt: TGCAGTGCTATAAGAGAACCAGTTAAGGGCACAGATACGCAGTATTTT
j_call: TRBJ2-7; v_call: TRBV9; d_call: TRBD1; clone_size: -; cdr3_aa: CASSSRVGTGVYEQYF; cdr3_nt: TGTGCCAGCAGCTCCCGGGTAGGGACAGGGGTCTACGAGCAGTACTTC
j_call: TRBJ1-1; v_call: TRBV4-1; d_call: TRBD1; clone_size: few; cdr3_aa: CASSPPQTGGWAEAFF; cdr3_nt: TGCGCCAGCAGCCCACCCCAAACAGGGGGCTGGGCTGAAGCTTTCTTT
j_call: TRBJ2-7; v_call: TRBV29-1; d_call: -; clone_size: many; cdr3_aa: CSVAYSQAYEQYF; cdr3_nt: TGCAGCGTTGCGTATAGCCAAGCCTACGAGCAGTACTTC
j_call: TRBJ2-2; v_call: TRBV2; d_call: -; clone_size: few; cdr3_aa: CASSLVRGGTGELFF; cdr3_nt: TGTGCCAGCAGTTTGGTTAGGGGCGGCACCGGGGAGCTGTTTTTT
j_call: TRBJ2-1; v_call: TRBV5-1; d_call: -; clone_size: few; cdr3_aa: CASSLGQISYNEQFF; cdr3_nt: TGCGCCAGCAGCTTGGGACAAATCTCCTACAATGAGCAGTTCTTC
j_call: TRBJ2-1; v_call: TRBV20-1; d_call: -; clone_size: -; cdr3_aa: CSAETVGGLSYNEQFF; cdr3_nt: TGCAGTGCTGAGACTGTCGGGGGGCTCTCCTACAATGAGCAGTTCTTC
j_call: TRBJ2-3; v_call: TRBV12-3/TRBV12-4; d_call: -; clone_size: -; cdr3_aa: CASSFVLGADTQYF; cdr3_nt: TGTGCCAGCAGTTTTGTCCTCGGGGCAGATACGCAGTATTTT